Ten or more counts support the clone carrying this T cell receptor beta chain. The target antigen is unknown. The CDR3 totals 17 residues. The V gene lost 4 bases and the J gene lost 3 bases, with 20 bases spanning the gap. CDR1 SGHRS and CDR2 YFSETQ come from the germline V gene. The sample comes from a study of T cells in Graves' hyperthyroidism and ophthalmopathy. In patients aged 18 to 65, hyperthyroidism was newly diagnosed, with duration under 2 months. Study findings and constraints: Most expanded thyroid clonotypes above 0.001 recurred in blood.

There were TCR beta CDR3 regions amplified from RNA transcripts. The TCR CDR3 first-round RT-PCR relied on the HTBI primer set. TCRdb reprocessed the multiplex PCR reads via MiXCR and lists one record per CDR3 protein. The sample lists a few hundred thousand distinct CDR3 sequences, 18% seen once, with roughly 49% in the top ten. Sequenced material: blood. The TCR was taken from a woman between 45 and 60 years old with Graves' hyperthyroidism. The V and J genes are TRBV5-1 and TRBJ2-1; either TRBD1 or TRBD2 may fit D (6 bases each). CDR3 protein: CASSPGVGGGYYNEQFF. The CDR3 DNA follows: TGCGCCAGCAGCCCGGGGGTGGGGGGCGGGTACTACAATGAGCAGTTCTTC.